The 6 T cell receptor beta chains presented below share a single source sample, sequenced in a study of blood T cell repertoires in COVID-19. Measured with immunoSEQ multiplex PCR; TCRdb has only the in-frame clones, and not every one. The table shows around 170,000 clones, with roughly 86% occurring only once. The sample consisted of peripheral blood. Receptors originate from a woman under 40 with active or convalescent COVID-19.

The rearrangement links TRBV2 to TRBJ2-5, with D unresolved. Germline assignment: CDR1 SNHLY and CDR2 FYNNEI. This CDR3 is built from 14 residues. The germline V and J ends were trimmed by 6 bases and 5 bases, with 16 bases remaining between them. This CDR3 reads CASRAGSSQETQYF. The CDR3 DNA reads TGTGCCAGCAGGGCAGGATCCAGCCAGGAGACCCAGTACTTC.

This clone came up a few times. The genes are TRBV4-1 and TRBJ2-1; 14 bases are a match to TRBD2. The CDR3 is 20 amino acids. The ends lost 1 base at V and 0 bases at J; junction bases unmatched: 8. CDR1 and CDR2 (germline): MGHRA, YSYEKL. The CDR3 region is CASSQGGGTSGRSSYNEQFF. CDR3 bases: TGCGCCAGCAGCCAAGGAGGAGGGACTAGCGGGAGAAGCTCCTACAATGAGCAGTTCTTC.

The rearrangement links TRBV18 to TRBJ2-3; D possibly corresponds to TRBD1 (5 bases). The V gene lost 2 bases and the J gene lost 1 base, with 10 bases spanning the gap. CDR1 is KGHSH, CDR2 LQKENI, per germline. The CDR3 spans 15 residues. CDR3 residues: CASSPNFRGTDTQYF. DNA for the CDR3: TGTGCCAGCTCACCAAACTTCAGGGGCACAGATACGCAGTATTTT.

The chain is built from TRBV25-1 and TRBJ2-7, with TRBD1 matching 11 bases. CDR3 size: 16 residues. CDR1 MGHDK and CDR2 SYGVNS come from the germline V gene. With V trimmed by 6 bases and J by 2 bases, 9 bases remained unmatched. CDR3 residues: CASRISPGQGAYEQYF. DNA of the CDR3: TGTGCCAGCAGGATATCACCGGGACAGGGGGCCTACGAGCAGTACTTC.

This clone was recorded a few times. V gene TRBV14 combines with J gene TRBJ2-7, with D possibly TRBD2 on 5 matching bases. Trimming stripped 0 bases from V and 6 bases from J, with 15 bases between. The germline V gene has CDR1 SGHDN and CDR2 FVKESK. This CDR3 spans 15 amino acids. CDR3 loop: CASSQDPTNEGEQYF. In DNA, the CDR3 is TGTGCCAGCAGCCAAGATCCCACCAACGAGGGCGAGCAGTACTTC.

In this sample, this clone turned up once. V and J are TRBV6-1 and TRBJ2-1; 9 nucleotides align to TRBD2. CDR1 and CDR2 from the germline V gene are MNHNS and SASEGT. The CDR3 sequence is 14 residues long. The junction had 5 bases not matched to a gene; V was cut back by 7 bases and J by 4 bases. CDR3 bases: TGTGCCAGCAATAGCGGGGGTTTATACAATGAGCAGTTCTTC. Its translation is CASNSGGLYNEQFF.